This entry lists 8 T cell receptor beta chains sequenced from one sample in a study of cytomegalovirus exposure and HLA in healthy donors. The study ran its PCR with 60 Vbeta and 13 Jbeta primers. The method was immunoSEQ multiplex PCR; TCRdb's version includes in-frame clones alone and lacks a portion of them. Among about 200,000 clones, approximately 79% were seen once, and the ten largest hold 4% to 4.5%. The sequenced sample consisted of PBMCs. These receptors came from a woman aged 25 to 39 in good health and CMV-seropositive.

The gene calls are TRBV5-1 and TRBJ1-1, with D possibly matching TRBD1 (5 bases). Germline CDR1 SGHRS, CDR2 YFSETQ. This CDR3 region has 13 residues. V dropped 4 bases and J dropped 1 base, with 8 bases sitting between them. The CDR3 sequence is CASSRRGNTEAFF. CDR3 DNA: TGCGCCAGCAGCCGGAGGGGGAACACTGAAGCTTTCTTT. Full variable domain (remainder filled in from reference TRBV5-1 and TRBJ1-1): KAGVTQTPRYLIKTRGQQVTLSCSPISGHRSVSWYQQTPGQGLQFLFEYFSETQRNKGNFPGRFSGRQFSNSRSEMNVSTLELGDSALYLCASSRRGNTEAFFGQGTRLTVV.

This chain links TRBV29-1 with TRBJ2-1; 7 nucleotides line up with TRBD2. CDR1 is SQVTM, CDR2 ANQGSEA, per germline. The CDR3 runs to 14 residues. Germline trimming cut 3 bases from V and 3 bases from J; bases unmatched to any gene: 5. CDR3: CSVDGASGYNEQFF. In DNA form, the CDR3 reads TGCAGCGTTGATGGGGCTAGCGGCTACAATGAGCAGTTCTTC.

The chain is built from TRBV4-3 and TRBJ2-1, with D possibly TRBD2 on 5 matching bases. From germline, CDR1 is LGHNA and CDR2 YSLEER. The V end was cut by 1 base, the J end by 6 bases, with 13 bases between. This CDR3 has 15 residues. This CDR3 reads CASSQGQRKGNEQFF. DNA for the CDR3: TGCGCCAGCAGCCAAGGTCAGCGGAAAGGCAATGAGCAGTTCTTC.

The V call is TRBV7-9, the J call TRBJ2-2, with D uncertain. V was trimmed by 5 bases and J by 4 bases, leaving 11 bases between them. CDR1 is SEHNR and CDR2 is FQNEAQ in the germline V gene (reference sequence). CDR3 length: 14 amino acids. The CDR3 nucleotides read TGTGCCAGCAGCGCTCCTAGAGTCACCGGGGAGCTGTTTTTT. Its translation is CASSAPRVTGELFF. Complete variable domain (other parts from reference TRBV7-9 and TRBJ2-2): DTGVSQNPRHKITKRGQNVTFRCDPISEHNRLYWYRQTLGQGPEFLTYFQNEAQLEKSRLLSDRFSAERPKGSFSTLEIQRTEQGDSAMYLCASSAPRVTGELFFGEGSRLTVL.

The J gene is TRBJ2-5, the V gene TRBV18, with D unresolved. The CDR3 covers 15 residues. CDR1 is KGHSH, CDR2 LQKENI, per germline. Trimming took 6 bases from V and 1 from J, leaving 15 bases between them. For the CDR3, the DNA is TGTGCCAGCTCCGCTGTGGGCTACCGCCAAGAGACCCAGTACTTC. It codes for CASSAVGYRQETQYF.

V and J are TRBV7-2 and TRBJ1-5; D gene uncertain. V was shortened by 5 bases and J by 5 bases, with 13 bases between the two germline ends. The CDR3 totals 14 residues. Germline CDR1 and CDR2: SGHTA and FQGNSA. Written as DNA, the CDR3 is TGTGCCAGCAGCCCGGAGCAGAGTCATCAGCCCCAGCATTTT. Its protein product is CASSPEQSHQPQHF.

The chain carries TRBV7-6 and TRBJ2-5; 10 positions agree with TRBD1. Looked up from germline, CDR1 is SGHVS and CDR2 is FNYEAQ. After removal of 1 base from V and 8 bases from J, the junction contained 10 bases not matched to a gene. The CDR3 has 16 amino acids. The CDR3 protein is CASSLGQGAGIFTQYF. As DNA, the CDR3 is TGTGCCAGCAGCTTAGGACAGGGGGCGGGAATTTTTACCCAGTACTTC.

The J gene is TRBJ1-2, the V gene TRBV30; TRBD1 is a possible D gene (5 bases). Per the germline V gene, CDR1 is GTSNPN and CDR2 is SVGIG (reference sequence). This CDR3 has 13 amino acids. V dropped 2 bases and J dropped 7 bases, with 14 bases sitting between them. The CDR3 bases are TGTGCCTGGAGTCTGGGATCGGGGGGTGGCTACACCTTC. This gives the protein CAWSLGSGGGYTF. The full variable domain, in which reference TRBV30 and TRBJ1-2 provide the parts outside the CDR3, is SQTIHQWPATLVQPVGSPLSLECTVEGTSNPNLYWYRQAAGRGLQLLFYSVGIGQISSEVPQNLSASRPQDRQFILSSKKLLLSDSGFYLCAWSLGSGGGYTFGSGTRLTVV.